Below are 9 T cell receptor beta chains sequenced from a single sample in a study of beta chain features in type 1 diabetes. Expressed TCRB transcripts were sequenced, since all the RNA that had been isolated was reverse transcribed. The assay was immunoSEQ multiplex PCR, and TCRdb's table has in-frame clones only and misses some. The table lists around 290,000 clones, approximately 8.1% of them singletons, with approximately 1% in the top ten. Sample: central memory CD4+ T cells from blood. These TCRs come from a woman between 18 and 30 years old in good health.

The V gene is TRBV28, the J gene TRBJ1-2, with D tentatively TRBD1 (6 bases). Germline CDR1 and CDR2: MDHEN and SYDVKM. Deletions cut 10 bases from V and 3 bases from J, with 9 bases between. The CDR3 is 11 amino acids. CDR3 in amino acids: CAIQGHYGYTF. The CDR3 DNA is TGTGCCATCCAGGGGCACTATGGCTACACCTTC.

The chain links TRBV4-2 to TRBJ1-5; D may be TRBD1 (5 bases). V was clipped by 1 base and J by 11 bases, with 18 bases between them. CDR1 and CDR2 (germline): LGHNA, YNFKEQ. CDR3 size: 15 residues. CDR3 sequence: CASSQGGGAGKAQHF. The CDR3 DNA follows: TGTGCCAGCAGCCAAGGGGGTGGGGCCGGTAAAGCCCAGCATTTT.

In its sample, this clone was seen a few times. The same CDR3 arises from other DNA sequences in this sample as well. The CDR3 protein is CASSLDSGGQPQHF. Written as DNA, the CDR3 is TGCGCCAGCAGCTTGGACAGCGGAGGTCAGCCCCAGCATTTT. The chain is built from TRBV5-1 and TRBJ1-5, with D unresolved. V gave up 0 bases and J gave up 6 bases, with 10 bases separating them. CDR3 length: 14 amino acids. Germline V gives CDR1 SGHRS, CDR2 YFSETQ.

The J gene is TRBJ1-1, the V gene TRBV6-1; TRBD1 agrees at 7 bases. V was clipped by 1 base and J by 7 bases; unmatched bases: 0. The CDR3 totals 12 residues. The germline V gene has CDR1 MNHNS and CDR2 SASEGT. The CDR3, as DNA: TGTGCCAGCAGTGAAGACAGGGGTGAAGCTTTCTTT. This codes for CASSEDRGEAFF.

In its sample, this clone was seen a few times. V usage is TRBV6-1 and J usage is TRBJ1-2; perhaps TRBD1 as D (5 bases). V was pared by 7 bases and J by 6 bases, with 15 bases between. Germline lookup yields CDR1 MNHNS and CDR2 SASEGT. The CDR3 has 13 amino acids. The CDR3 loop is CASTWGRQNGYTF. CDR3 nucleotide sequence: TGTGCCAGCACTTGGGGCCGTCAGAATGGCTACACCTTC.

A few counts support this clone. The CDR3 here is CASSQRQVFYGYTF. In DNA form, the CDR3 reads TGTGCCAGCAGCCAACGACAGGTTTTCTATGGCTACACCTTC. This chain joins TRBV7-9 and TRBJ1-2; a possible D gene is TRBD1 (6 bases). Trimming took off 5 bases at V and 4 bases at J, with 14 bases between the two ends. From germline, CDR1 is SEHNR and CDR2 FQNEAQ (reference sequence). The CDR3 runs to 14 residues. The full variable domain, its missing parts supplied by reference TRBV7-9 and TRBJ1-2, is DTGVSQNPRHKITKRGQNVTFRCDPISEHNRLYWYRQTLGQGPEFLTYFQNEAQLEKSRLLSDRFSAERPKGSFSTLEIQRTEQGDSAMYLCASSQRQVFYGYTFGSGTRLTVV.

V is TRBV14 and J is TRBJ1-1; D gene unclear. The CDR3 has 18 residues. In germline, CDR1 is SGHDN, CDR2 FVKESK. The V and J ends lost 0 bases and 2 bases respectively, with 19 bases between them. CDR3 protein: CASSQESFGSVVNTEAFF. In DNA, the CDR3 is TGTGCCAGCAGCCAAGAGAGCTTTGGGTCAGTCGTCAACACTGAAGCTTTCTTT. Variable domain in full (rest from reference TRBV14 and TRBJ1-1): EAGVTQFPSHSVIEKGQTVTLRCDPISGHDNLYWYRRVMGKEIKFLLHFVKESKQDESGMPNNRFLAERTGGTYSTLKVQPAELEDSGVYFCASSQESFGSVVNTEAFFGQGTRLTVV.

CDR3: CASSPADRETDYTF. The CDR3 bases are TGTGCCAGCAGTCCTGCAGACAGGGAAACCGACTACACCTTC. The chain links TRBV6-6 to TRBJ1-2, with 7 bases identical to TRBD1. J was trimmed by 10 bases and V by 5 bases; bases with no gene match: 13. CDR3 length: 14 amino acids. Per the germline V gene, CDR1 is MNHNY and CDR2 is SVGAGI (reference sequence).

The chain has TRBV5-1 and TRBJ2-5; 10 bases map to TRBD2. The CDR3 is 14 amino acids. V lost 6 bases and J lost 4; bases outside the gene matches: 6. Germline CDR1 reads SGHRS; CDR2 reads YFSETQ. In DNA form, the CDR3 reads TGCGCCAGCAATGATTTAGCGGGGGGAGAGACCCAGTACTTC. Translated, it gives CASNDLAGGETQYF.